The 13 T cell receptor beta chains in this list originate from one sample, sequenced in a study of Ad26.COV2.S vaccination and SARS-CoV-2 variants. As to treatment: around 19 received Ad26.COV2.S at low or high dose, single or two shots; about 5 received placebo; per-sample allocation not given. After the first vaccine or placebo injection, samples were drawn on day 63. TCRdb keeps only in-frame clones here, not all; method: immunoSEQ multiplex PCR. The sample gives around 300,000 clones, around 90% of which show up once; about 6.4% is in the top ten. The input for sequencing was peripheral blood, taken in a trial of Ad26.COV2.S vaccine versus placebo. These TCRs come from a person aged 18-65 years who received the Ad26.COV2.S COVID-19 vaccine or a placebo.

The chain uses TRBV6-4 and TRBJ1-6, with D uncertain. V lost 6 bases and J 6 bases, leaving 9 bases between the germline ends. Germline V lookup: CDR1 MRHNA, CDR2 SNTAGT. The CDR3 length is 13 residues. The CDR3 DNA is TGTGCCAGCAGGGACGGTCCTAATTCACCCCTCCACTTT. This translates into CASRDGPNSPLHF.

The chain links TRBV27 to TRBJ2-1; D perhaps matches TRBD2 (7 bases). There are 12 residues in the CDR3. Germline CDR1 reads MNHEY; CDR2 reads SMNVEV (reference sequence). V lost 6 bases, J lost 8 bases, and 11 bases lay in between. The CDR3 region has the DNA TGTGCCAGCAGCCGCGGGGGCTATGAGCAGTTCTTC. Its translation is CASSRGGYEQFF.

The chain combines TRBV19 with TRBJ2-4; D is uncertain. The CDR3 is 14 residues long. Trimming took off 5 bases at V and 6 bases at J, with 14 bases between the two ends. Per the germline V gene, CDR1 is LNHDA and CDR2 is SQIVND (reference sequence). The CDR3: CASSRAAVSNIQYF. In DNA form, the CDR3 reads TGTGCCAGTAGTCGGGCGGCTGTCTCAAACATTCAGTACTTC.

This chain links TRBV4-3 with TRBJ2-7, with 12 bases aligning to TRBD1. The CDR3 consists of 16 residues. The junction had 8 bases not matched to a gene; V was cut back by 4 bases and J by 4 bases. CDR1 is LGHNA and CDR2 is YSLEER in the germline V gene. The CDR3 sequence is CASSPGTGQGAYEQYF. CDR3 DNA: TGCGCCAGCAGCCCCGGGACGGGACAGGGGGCATACGAGCAGTACTTC.

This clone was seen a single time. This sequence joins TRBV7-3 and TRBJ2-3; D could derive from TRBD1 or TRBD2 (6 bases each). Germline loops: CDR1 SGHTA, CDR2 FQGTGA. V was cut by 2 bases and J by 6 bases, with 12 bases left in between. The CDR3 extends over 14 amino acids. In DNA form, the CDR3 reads TGTGCCAGCAGCTTATCCCGAGGGGGGGATACGCAGTATTTT. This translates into CASSLSRGGDTQYF.

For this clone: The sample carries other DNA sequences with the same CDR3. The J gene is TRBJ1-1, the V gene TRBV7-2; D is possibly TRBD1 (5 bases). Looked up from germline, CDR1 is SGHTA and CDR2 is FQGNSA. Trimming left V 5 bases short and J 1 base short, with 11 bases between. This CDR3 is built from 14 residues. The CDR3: CASSLSQGNTEAFF. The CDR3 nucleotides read TGTGCCAGCAGCCTAAGTCAGGGGAACACTGAAGCTTTCTTT.

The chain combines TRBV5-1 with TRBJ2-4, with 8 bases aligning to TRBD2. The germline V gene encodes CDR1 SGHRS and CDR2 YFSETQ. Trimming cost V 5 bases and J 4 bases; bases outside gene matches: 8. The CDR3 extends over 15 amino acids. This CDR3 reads CASSPRVAGKNIQYF. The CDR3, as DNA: TGCGCCAGCAGTCCCCGAGTAGCGGGGAAAAACATTCAGTACTTC. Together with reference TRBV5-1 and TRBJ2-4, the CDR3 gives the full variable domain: KAGVTQTPRYLIKTRGQQVTLSCSPISGHRSVSWYQQTPGQGLQFLFEYFSETQRNKGNFPGRFSGRQFSNSRSEMNVSTLELGDSALYLCASSPRVAGKNIQYFGAGTRLSVL.

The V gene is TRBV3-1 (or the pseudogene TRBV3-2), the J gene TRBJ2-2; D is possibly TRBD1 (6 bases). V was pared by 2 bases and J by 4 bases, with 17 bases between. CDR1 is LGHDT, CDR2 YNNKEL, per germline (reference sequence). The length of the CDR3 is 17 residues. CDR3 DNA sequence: TGTGCCAGCAGCCAATCGTTAGCAGGGGCGAGCACCGGGGAGCTGTTTTTT. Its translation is CASSQSLAGASTGELFF.

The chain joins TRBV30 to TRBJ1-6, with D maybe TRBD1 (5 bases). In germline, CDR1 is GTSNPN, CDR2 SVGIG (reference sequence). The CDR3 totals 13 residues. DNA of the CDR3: TGTGCAAAAGGGGTCTCTCGGAATTCACCCCTCCACTTT. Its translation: CAKGVSRNSPLHF.

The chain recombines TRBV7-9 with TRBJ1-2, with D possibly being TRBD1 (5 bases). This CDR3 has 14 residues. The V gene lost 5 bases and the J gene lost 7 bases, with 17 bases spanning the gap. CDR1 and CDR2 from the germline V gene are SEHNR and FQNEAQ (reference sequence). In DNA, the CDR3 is TGTGCCAGCAGCGACCGACAGCGCCAAAGTGGCTACACCTTC. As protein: CASSDRQRQSGYTF.

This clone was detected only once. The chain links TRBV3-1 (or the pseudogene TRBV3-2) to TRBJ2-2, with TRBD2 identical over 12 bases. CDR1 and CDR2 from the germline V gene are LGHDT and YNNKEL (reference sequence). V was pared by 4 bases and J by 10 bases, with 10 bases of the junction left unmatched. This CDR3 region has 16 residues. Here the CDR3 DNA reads TGTGCCAGCAGCCTCACGACTAGCGGGAGAATTGCGGAGCTGTTTTTT. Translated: CASSLTTSGRIAELFF.

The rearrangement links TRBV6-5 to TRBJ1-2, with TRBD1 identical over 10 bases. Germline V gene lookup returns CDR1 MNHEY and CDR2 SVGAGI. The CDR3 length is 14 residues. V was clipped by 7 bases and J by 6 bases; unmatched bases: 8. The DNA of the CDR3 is TGTGCCAGCACCCCCGCCGGGACAGGGGATGGCTACACCTTC. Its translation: CASTPAGTGDGYTF.

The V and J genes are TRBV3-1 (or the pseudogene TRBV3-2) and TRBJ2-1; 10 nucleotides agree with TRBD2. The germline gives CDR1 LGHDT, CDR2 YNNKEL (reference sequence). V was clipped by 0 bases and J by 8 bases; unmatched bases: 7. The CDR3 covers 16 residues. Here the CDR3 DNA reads TGTGCCAGCAGCCAAGATGGGAGCGGGGGGGCCGATGAGCAGTTCTTC. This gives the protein CASSQDGSGGADEQFF.